This T cell receptor (beta chain) stems from a study of CXCR3-negative and CXCR3-positive naive CD8 T cells. General study results and limits: PBMCs showed partially decreased CXCR3 expression after cryopreservation, and most assays used fresh PBMCs.

Worth noting for this clonotype: Its antigen is as yet unknown.

UMI-tagged TRB cDNA libraries were built via 5' RACE. TCRdb reprocessed the 5' RACE reads, keeping one entry per CDR3 protein, no DNA. The ten top clones account for 1.6%, within a sample of 43,000 or so distinct CDR3 sequences. The sequencing sample was made of naive CXCR3- CD8+ T cells from blood. Subset defined: CD45RO-CCR7+CD27+CD95- naive CD8+ T cells lacking CXCR3 (TNR3-). This clonotype originated in a human donor in good health. Some clones in this sample may be carry-over from other donors' samples.

Here the CDR3 reads CASSLNILSGEAGELFF. The rearrangement links TRBV7-2 to TRBJ2-2; TCRdb's D call of TRBD2 is untestable without DNA. Germline V gene sequence: CDR1 SGHTA, CDR2 FQGNSA. The CDR3 runs to 17 residues.